This TCR beta chain originates from a study of cytomegalovirus exposure and HLA in healthy donors. Trimming pared 0 bases from V and 4 bases from J, leaving 7 bases between. CDR1 SGHRS and CDR2 YFSETQ come from the germline V gene. The CDR3 covers 13 residues. Separate from the roughly 630-subject first cohort was the approximately 130-subject validation cohort, to which the donors belonged. Clones were read by immunoSEQ multiplex PCR, and TCRdb kept only the in-frame ones, dropping some. The sample has roughly 120,000 clones; roughly 93% are singletons. This rearrangement joins TRBV5-1 to TRBJ1-2; D is unclear. The TCR originated in a young woman in good health and CMV-seronegative. The sample consisted of PBMCs. The CDR3 sequence is CASSLEPGYGYTF. CDR3 nucleotide sequence: TGCGCCAGCAGCTTGGAGCCTGGCTATGGCTACACCTTC.